The 7 T cell receptor beta chains in this list originate from one sample, sequenced in a study of blood T cells in healthy people across ages (dated by TCRdb to between 2015 and 2016). Receptors were amplified or captured by 5' RACE. Sequencing relied on an Illumina HiSeq 2500. The second PCR ran for about 6 to 11 cycles and used a J-beta primer mix along with a sample-barcoded 5' primer. TCRdb reprocessing: public reads trimmed at Q25 with fastp, clones called with MiXCR, in-frame beta chains kept. Every CDR3 protein is listed once, alongside the most common genes and DNA of its rows. Counted in this sample were 650,000 or so distinct CDR3 sequences; more than 45% of them appeared once. Clones ranked in the top ten supply roughly 13% of the sample. The source material was blood. The receptors stem from a woman of 80 years or more in good health.

This clonotype has a count of ten or more. J is TRBJ1-5 and V is TRBV12-3 or TRBV12-4; D gene unclear. Between the trimmed V and J ends, which lost 1 base and 3 bases, there was a span of 7 bases. This CDR3 comprises 14 residues. The CDR3 region has the DNA TGTGCCAGCAGTTTAGGAGGGCCCAATCAGCCCCAGCATTTT. It translates to CASSLGGPNQPQHF.

This clonotype was counted a few times. The chain combines TRBV7-9 with TRBJ2-6; D is ambiguous. The germline gives CDR1 SEHNR, CDR2 FQNEAQ (reference sequence). V was trimmed by 7 bases and J by 8 bases, leaving 15 bases between them. This CDR3 spans 14 amino acids. CDR3 bases: TGTGCCAGCATCCCTGCTACCCTGTCCAACGTCCTGACTTTC. This encodes CASIPATLSNVLTF.

The chain couples TRBV5-1 to TRBJ2-1; maybe TRBD2 (6 bases). Germline V gene sequence: CDR1 SGHRS, CDR2 YFSETQ. The V end was cut by 0 bases, the J end by 6 bases, with 10 bases between. The CDR3 runs to 14 residues. CDR3 nucleotides: TGCGCCAGCAGCTTGGGGGGGAGGCCCAATGAGCAGTTCTTC. The encoded protein is CASSLGGRPNEQFF.

This clonotype was picked up many times. This rearrangement joins TRBV18 to TRBJ2-4; the D is unclear. Germline V gene sequence: CDR1 KGHSH, CDR2 LQKENI. This CDR3 is built from 13 residues. Trimming pared 5 bases from V and 0 bases from J, leaving 5 bases between. The CDR3 spells CASSSVAKNIQYF. The CDR3 nucleotides are TGTGCCAGCTCATCGGTAGCCAAAAACATTCAGTACTTC. The variable domain in full, with the rest retrieved from reference TRBV18 and TRBJ2-4, is NAGVMQNPRHLVRRRGQEARLRCSPMKGHSHVYWYRQLPEEGLKFMVYLQKENIIDESGMPKERFSAEFPKEGPSILRIQQVVRGDSAAYFCASSSVAKNIQYFGAGTRLSVL.

The chain combines TRBV19 with TRBJ1-5; 7 bases line up with TRBD1. The V gene's germline CDR1 is LNHDA and CDR2 SQIVND (reference sequence). The V gene end was trimmed by 6 bases and the J gene end by 6 bases; junction bases not matched to a gene: 5. This CDR3 contains 13 residues. The CDR3 protein is CASSDRARQPQHF. The CDR3 region has the DNA TGTGCCAGTAGCGACAGGGCGCGTCAGCCCCAGCATTTT.

A note on this clonotype: This could be a read error, since a much larger clone is one nucleotide away. V usage is TRBV20-1 and J usage is TRBJ2-3; TRBD1 agrees at 9 bases. Germline V gene sequence: CDR1 DFQATT, CDR2 SNEGSKA (reference sequence). This CDR3 is 16 amino acids long. CDR3 nucleotides: TGCAGTGCTAGAGATCTAGGACAGGGGAATACAGGTACGCAGTATTTT. Protein sequence: CSARDLGQGNTGTQYF.

The chain links TRBV2 to TRBJ2-7, with no clear D. Germline V lookup: CDR1 SNHLY, CDR2 FYNNEI. Trimming cost V 4 bases and J 3 bases, with 7 bases left between them. The CDR3 covers 12 residues. The CDR3 nucleotides are TGTGCCAGCAGTGTAAGCGACTACGAGCAGTACTTC. Translation: CASSVSDYEQYF. Complete variable domain (other parts from reference TRBV2 and TRBJ2-7): EPEVTQTPSHQVTQMGQEVILRCVPISNHLYFYWYRQILGQKVEFLVSFYNNEISEKSEIFDDQFSVERPDGSNFTLKIRSTKLEDSAMYFCASSVSDYEQYFGPGTRLTVT.